These T cell receptor beta chains were read from a single sample in a study of blood T cell repertoires in COVID-19. Some clones are missing from TCRdb's copy, which holds only in-frame ones; the method was immunoSEQ multiplex PCR. Of 80,000 to 100,000 clones listed, about 74% are singletons. Source material: peripheral blood. Receptor source: a man aged 65 to 79 with COVID-19, enrolled during active disease. The CDR3 runs from the conserved cysteine through the conserved F or W. A D gene is named only where the DNA matches it firmly. Only part of the rows carry a size: once, few, many, or a class if the clone is expanded.

V	D	size	J	DNA	CDR3
TRBV24-1	.	.	TRBJ2-1	TGTGCCACCAGTGATTTTTCCCCCGCGCACAATGAGCAGTTCTTC	CATSDFSPAHNEQFF
TRBV7-2	.	.	TRBJ2-3	TGTGCCAGCAGCCCTTTTGGGCGGACTAGCACAGATACGCAGTATTTT	CASSPFGRTSTDTQYF
TRBV7-2	.	.	TRBJ2-5	TGTGCCAGCAGTCTAGACCCCCAGGGAACCGAGACCCAGTACTTC	CASSLDPQGTETQYF
TRBV11-2	TRBD1	.	TRBJ2-2	TGTGCCAGCAGTTCGACAGGGACGAACACCGGGGAGCTGTTTTTT	CASSSTGTNTGELFF
TRBV9	TRBD1	.	TRBJ2-5	TGTGCCAGCAGCTCACAGGGGGCCCAAGAGACCCAGTACTTC	CASSSQGAQETQYF
TRBV28	.	.	TRBJ2-7	TGTGCCAGCAGTACGAGATCCGAGCAGTACTTC	CASSTRSEQYF
TRBV6-6	TRBD2	.	TRBJ2-1	TGTGCCAGCAGTTCCCCTACTAGCGGGAGGTACAATGAGCAGTTCTTC	CASSSPTSGRYNEQFF
TRBV11-3	TRBD2	.	TRBJ2-1	TGTGCCAGCAGCTTACTAGCGGGAGGGCCTGGATACAATGAGCAGTTCTTC	CASSLLAGGPGYNEQFF
TRBV11-2	.	.	TRBJ2-2	TGTGCCAGCAGCTTAGAATTAGCTACGGGGGAGCTGTTTTTT	CASSLELATGELFF
TRBV4-3	.	.	TRBJ1-5	TGCGCCAGCAGCCAAGCATACGCACGGGGGTTCGATCAGCCCCAGCATTTT	CASSQAYARGFDQPQHF
TRBV28	.	.	TRBJ1-3	TGTGCCAGCAGTTCCCTCACAGTGTCTGGAAACACCATATATTTT	CASSSLTVSGNTIYF
TRBV7-8	.	large	TRBJ1-1	TGTGCCAGCAGCTTAGCCCAGAGGGCTGGAGCTTTCTTT	CASSLAQRAGAFF
TRBV7-2	TRBD1	.	TRBJ2-5	TGTGCCAGCAGCTCGGGACAGGGTAGCCGAGAGACCCAGTACTTC	CASSSGQGSRETQYF
TRBV28	.	.	TRBJ2-6	TGTGCCAGCAGTTTTGGCCAGGGACTCTCTGGGGCCAACGTCCTGACTTTC	CASSFGQGLSGANVLTF